The source of this T cell receptor beta chain is a study of CD4 T cells in relation to SARS-CoV-2 and coronaviruses. Study background: TCR beta CDR3s were sequenced after approximately ten-day antigen culture of PBMCs.

Unexposed donor CD4+ T cells date from about 2011-2018, before the COVID-19 pandemic. The cells were cultured for about ten days before CD4+ T cells were isolated. Testing used SARS-CoV-2 S/N and four cold-coronavirus spikes on unexposed-donor CD4+ T cells, cells permitting. CDR1 LGHDT and CDR2 YNNKEL come from the germline V gene (reference sequence). V was cut by 5 bases and J by 8 bases, with 12 bases left in between. The CDR3 is 13 amino acids. Only in-frame clones appear in the TCRdb table, and some are missing; sequencing was by immunoSEQ multiplex PCR. Here the sample spans 25,000 to 35,000 clones, roughly 70% being singletons. On this clone itself: Antigen unknown.

Sequencing input: CD4+ T cells from PBMCs, cultured in vitro. The chain employs TRBV3-1 (or the pseudogene TRBV3-2) and TRBJ1-4; TRBD1 is a possible D gene (5 bases). The clonotype originates from a human donor in good health. The CDR3 sequence: CASSYGQVEKLFF. In nucleotides, the CDR3 is TGTGCCAGCAGCTATGGACAAGTAGAAAAACTGTTTTTT.